Sequencing of this T cell receptor beta chain was carried out in a study of neurological immune-mediated disorders. Study-wide findings and caveats: The absence of shared CDR3 amino acid sequences among expanded clones across subjects suggests private repertoires in all groups.

Specified time point: technical triplicate 2. The unsorted libraries were generated from a total of 2 million PBMCs, which had been stored in RNAlater at -80 C. Template-switch 5'RACE cDNA synthesis added a 10-nucleotide unique molecular identifier. TCRdb reprocessed the 5' RACE reads via MiXCR and lists one record per CDR3 protein. The sample gives roughly 61,000 distinct CDR3 sequences, less than 25% of which show up once; about 4.6% is in the top ten. This CDR3 contains 15 residues. Trimming removed 4 bases from V and 6 bases from J, with 19 bases in between. CDR1 is SGHRS and CDR2 is YFSETQ in the germline V gene. Ten or more counts support this clonotype. The antigen remains undetermined.

Sequencing input: PBMCs. The clonotype originates from a man aged 55 to 70 with HTLV-1-associated myelopathy (HAM/TSP). The chain couples TRBV5-1 to TRBJ1-2; tentatively, D is TRBD1 (5 bases). The CDR3 coding sequence is TGCGCCAGCAGCCCGGGAATCCCCTCGGGGGATGGCTACACCTTC. As protein: CASSPGIPSGDGYTF.